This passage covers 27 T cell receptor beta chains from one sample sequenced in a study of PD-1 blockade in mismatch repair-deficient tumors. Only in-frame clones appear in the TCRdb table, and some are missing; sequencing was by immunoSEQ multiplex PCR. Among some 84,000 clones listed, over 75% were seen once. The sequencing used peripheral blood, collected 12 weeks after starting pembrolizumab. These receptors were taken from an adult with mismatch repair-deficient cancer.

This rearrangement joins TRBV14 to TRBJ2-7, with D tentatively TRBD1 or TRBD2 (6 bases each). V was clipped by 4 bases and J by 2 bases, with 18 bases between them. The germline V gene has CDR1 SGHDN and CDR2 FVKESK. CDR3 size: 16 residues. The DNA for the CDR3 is TGTGCCAGCAGCCCCCATGGAGGGGGGCGAGCCTACGAGCAGTACTTC. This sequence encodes CASSPHGGGRAYEQYF.

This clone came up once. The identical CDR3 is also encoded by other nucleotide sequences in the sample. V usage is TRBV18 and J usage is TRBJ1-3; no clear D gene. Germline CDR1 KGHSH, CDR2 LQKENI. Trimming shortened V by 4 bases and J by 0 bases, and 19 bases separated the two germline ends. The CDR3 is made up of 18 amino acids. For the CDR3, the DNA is TGTGCCAGCTCACAAGGACCAGGTGAGACGGACTCTGGAAACACCATATATTTT. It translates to CASSQGPGETDSGNTIYF.

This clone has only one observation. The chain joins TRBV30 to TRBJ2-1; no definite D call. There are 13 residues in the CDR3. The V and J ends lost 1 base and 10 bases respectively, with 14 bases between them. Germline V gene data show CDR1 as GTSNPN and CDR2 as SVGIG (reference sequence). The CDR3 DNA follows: TGTGCCTGGAGTGAGTACTCGGAAAAAGAGCAGTTCTTC. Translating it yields CAWSEYSEKEQFF.

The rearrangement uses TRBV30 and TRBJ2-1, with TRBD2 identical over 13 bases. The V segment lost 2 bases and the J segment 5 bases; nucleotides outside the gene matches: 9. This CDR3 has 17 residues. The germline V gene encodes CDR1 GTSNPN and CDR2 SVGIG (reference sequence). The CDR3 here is CAWSRTGTSGANNEQFF. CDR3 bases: TGTGCCTGGAGTCGTACCGGGACTAGCGGGGCCAACAATGAGCAGTTCTTC.

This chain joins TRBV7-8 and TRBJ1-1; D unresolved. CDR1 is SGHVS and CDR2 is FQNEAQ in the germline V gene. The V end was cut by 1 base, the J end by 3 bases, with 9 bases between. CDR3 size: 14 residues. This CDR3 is CASSLEPDHTEAFF. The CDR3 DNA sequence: TGTGCCAGCAGCTTAGAGCCAGATCACACTGAAGCTTTCTTT.

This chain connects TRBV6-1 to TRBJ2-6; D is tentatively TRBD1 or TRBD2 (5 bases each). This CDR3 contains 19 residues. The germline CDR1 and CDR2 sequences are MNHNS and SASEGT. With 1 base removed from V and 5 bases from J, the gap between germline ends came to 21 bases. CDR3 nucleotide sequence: TGTGCCAGCAGTGAAGATCCGCCAGGGACCACTCTTAGGGCCAACGTCCTGACTTTC. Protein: CASSEDPPGTTLRANVLTF.

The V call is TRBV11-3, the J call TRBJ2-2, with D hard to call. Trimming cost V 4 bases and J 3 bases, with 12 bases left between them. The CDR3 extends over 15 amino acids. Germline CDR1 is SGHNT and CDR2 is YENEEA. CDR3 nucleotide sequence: TGTGCCAGCAGCTCTGCTGACTCGGACACCGGGGAGCTGTTTTTT. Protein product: CASSSADSDTGELFF.

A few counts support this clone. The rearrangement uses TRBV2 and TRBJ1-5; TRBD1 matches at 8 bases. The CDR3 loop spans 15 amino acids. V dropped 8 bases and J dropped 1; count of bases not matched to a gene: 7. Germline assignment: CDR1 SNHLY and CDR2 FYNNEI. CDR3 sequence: CASDERDRSNQPQHF. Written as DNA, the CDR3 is TGTGCCAGCGACGAAAGGGACAGGAGCAATCAGCCCCAGCATTTT.

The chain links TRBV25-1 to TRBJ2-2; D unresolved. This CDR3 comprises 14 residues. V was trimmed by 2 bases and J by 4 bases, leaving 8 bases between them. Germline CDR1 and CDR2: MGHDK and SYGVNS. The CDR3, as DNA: TGTGCCAGCAGTGAAGTGGGCTTCACCGGGGAGCTGTTTTTT. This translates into CASSEVGFTGELFF.

The CDR3 loop reads CASSQDGQVGETQYF. CDR3 nucleotides: TGCGCCAGCAGCCAAGATGGACAGGTCGGGGAGACCCAGTACTTC. V gene TRBV4-3 combines with J gene TRBJ2-5; 7 bases are shared with TRBD1. Germline-derived CDR1 and CDR2 are LGHNA and YSLEER. The V and J ends lost 0 bases and 5 bases, in that order; junction bases with no gene match: 6. This CDR3 spans 15 amino acids.

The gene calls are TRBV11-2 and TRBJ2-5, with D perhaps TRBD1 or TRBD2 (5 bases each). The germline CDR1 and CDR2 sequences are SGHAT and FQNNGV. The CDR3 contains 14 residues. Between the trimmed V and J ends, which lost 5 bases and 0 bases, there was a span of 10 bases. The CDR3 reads CASSLRGDQETQYF. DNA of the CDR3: TGTGCCAGCAGCCTCAGAGGGGACCAAGAGACCCAGTACTTC.

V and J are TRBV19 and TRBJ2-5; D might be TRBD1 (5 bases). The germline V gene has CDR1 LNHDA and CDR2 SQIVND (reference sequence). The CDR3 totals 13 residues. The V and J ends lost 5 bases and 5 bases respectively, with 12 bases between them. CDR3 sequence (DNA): TGTGCCAGTAGTGCCAGGGAAGGGGAGACCCAGTACTTC. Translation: CASSAREGETQYF.

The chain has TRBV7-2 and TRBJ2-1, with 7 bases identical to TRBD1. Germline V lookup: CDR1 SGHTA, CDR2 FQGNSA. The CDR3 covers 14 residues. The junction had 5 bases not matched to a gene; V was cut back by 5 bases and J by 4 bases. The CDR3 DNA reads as TGTGCCAGCAGCGTCGGACAGGAGTACAATGAGCAGTTCTTC. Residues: CASSVGQEYNEQFF.

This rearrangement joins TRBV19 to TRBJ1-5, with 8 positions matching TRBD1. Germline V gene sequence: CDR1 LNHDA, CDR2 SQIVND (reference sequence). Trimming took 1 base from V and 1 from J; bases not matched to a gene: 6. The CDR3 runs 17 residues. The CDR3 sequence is CASSIGVQGESNQPQHF. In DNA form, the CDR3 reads TGTGCCAGTAGTATAGGGGTACAGGGGGAGAGCAATCAGCCCCAGCATTTT.

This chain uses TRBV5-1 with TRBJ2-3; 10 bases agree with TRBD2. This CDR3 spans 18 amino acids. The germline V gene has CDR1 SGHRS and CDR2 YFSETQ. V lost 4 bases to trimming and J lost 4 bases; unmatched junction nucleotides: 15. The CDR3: CASSNPALAGADADTQYF. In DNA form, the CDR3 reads TGCGCCAGCAGCAATCCAGCCCTAGCGGGAGCTGACGCAGATACGCAGTATTTT.

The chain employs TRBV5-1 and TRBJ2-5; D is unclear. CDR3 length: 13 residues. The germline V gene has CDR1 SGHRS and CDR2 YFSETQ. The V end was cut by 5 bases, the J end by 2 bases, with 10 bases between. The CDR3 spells CASSNGLQETQYF. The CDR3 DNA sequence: TGCGCCAGCAGTAACGGCTTACAAGAGACCCAGTACTTC.

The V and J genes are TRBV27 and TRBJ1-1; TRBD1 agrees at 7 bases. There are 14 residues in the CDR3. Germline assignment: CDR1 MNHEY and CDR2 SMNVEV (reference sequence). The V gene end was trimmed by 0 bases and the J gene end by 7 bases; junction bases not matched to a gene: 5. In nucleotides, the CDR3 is TGTGCCAGCAGTTTATCGGGAGGGGGCCGTGAAGCTTTCTTT. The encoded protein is CASSLSGGGREAFF.

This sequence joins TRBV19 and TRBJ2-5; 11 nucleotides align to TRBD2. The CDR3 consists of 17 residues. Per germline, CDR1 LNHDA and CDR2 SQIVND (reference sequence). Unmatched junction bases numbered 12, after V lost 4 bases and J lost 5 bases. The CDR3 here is CASSTRNRLAGLETQYF. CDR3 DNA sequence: TGTGCCAGTAGTACCCGAAACAGACTAGCGGGATTGGAGACCCAGTACTTC. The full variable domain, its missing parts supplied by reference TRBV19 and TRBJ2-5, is DGGITQSPKYLFRKEGQNVTLSCEQNLNHDAMYWYRQDPGQGLRLIYYSQIVNDFQKGDIAEGYSVSREKKESFPLTVTSAQKNPTAFYLCASSTRNRLAGLETQYFGPGTRLLVL.

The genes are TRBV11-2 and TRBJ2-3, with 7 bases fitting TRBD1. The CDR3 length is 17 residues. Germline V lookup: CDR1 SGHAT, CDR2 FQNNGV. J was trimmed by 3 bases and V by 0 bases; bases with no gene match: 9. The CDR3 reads CASSLDPRARGTDTQYF. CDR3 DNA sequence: TGTGCCAGCAGCTTAGATCCCAGGGCCAGGGGGACAGATACGCAGTATTTT.

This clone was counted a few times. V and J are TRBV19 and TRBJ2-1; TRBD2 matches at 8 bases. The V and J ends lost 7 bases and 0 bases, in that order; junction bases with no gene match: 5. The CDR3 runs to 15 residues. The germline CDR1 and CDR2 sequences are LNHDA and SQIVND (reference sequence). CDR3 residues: CASTPSGSSYNEQFF. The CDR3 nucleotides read TGTGCCAGTACCCCAAGCGGGAGCTCCTACAATGAGCAGTTCTTC.

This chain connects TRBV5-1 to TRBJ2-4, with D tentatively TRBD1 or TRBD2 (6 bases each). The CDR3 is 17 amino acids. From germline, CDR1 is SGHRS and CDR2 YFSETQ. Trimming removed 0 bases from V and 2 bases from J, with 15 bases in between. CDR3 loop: CASSLGRGTMTKNIQYF. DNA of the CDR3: TGCGCCAGCAGCTTGGGCCGGGGGACAATGACCAAAAACATTCAGTACTTC.

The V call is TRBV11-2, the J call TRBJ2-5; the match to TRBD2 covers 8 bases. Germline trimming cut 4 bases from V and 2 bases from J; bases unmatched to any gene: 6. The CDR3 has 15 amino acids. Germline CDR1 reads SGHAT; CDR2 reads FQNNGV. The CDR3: CASSSRVAGQETQYF. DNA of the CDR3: TGTGCCAGCAGCTCCCGGGTAGCGGGGCAAGAGACCCAGTACTTC. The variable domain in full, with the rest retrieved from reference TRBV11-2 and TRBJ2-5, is EAGVAQSPRYKIIEKRQSVAFWCNPISGHATLYWYQQILGQGPKLLIQFQNNGVVDDSQLPKDRFSAERLKGVDSTLKIQPAKLEDSAVYLCASSSRVAGQETQYFGPGTRLLVL.

CDR3 nucleotides: TGCGCCAGCAGTTTGACAGGGGTCTGGACCGGGGAGCTGTTTTTT. Protein product: CASSLTGVWTGELFF. The chain is built from TRBV5-1 and TRBJ2-2; 8 bases match TRBD1. The V gene's germline CDR1 is SGHRS and CDR2 YFSETQ. Trimming at V came to 5 bases and at J to 5 bases, leaving 8 bases not matched to a gene. This CDR3 spans 15 amino acids. Variable domain in full (rest from reference TRBV5-1 and TRBJ2-2): KAGVTQTPRYLIKTRGQQVTLSCSPISGHRSVSWYQQTPGQGLQFLFEYFSETQRNKGNFPGRFSGRQFSNSRSEMNVSTLELGDSALYLCASSLTGVWTGELFFGEGSRLTVL.

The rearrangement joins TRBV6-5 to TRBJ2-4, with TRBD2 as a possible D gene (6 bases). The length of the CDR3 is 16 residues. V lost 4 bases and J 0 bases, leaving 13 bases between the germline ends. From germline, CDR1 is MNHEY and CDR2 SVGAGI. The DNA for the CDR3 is TGTGCCAGCAGTTCGGGGACTCCACTAGCCAAAAACATTCAGTACTTC. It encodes CASSSGTPLAKNIQYF.

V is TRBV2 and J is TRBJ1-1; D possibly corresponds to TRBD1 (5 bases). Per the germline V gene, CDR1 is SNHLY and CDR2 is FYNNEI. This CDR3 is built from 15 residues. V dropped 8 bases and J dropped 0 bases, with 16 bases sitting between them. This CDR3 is CASSKSTVMNTEAFF. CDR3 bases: TGTGCCAGCTCTAAATCGACAGTCATGAACACTGAAGCTTTCTTT.

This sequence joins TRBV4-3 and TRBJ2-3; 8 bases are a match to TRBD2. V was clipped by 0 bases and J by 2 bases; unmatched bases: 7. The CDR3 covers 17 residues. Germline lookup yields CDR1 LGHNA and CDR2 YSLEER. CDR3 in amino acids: CASSQDPTGGITDTQYF. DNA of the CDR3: TGCGCCAGCAGCCAAGATCCAACGGGGGGGATCACAGATACGCAGTATTTT.

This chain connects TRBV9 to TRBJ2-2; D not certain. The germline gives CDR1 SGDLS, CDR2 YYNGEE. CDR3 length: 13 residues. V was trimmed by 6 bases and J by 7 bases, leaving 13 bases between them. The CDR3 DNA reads TGTGCCAGCACTACATCGGGCCTCGGGGAGCTGTTTTTT. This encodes CASTTSGLGELFF.